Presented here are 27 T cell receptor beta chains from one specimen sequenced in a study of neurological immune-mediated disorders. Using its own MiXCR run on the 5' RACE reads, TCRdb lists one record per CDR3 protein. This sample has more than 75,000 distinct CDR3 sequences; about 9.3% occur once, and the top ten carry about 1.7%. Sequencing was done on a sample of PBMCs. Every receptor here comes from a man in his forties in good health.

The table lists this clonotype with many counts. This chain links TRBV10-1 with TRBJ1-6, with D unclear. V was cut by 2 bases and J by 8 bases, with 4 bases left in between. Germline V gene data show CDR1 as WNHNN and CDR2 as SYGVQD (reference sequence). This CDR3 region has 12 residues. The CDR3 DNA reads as TGCGCCAGCAGTGAGGGTCATTCACCCCTCCACTTT. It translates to CASSEGHSPLHF.

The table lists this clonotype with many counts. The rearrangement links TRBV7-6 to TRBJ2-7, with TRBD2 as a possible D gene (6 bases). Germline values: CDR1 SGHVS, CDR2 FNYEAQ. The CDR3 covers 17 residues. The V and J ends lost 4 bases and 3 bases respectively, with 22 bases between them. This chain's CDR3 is CASSSLASVPFSYEQYF. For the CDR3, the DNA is TGTGCCAGCAGCTCCCTCGCTAGCGTCCCATTCAGCTACGAGCAGTACTTC.

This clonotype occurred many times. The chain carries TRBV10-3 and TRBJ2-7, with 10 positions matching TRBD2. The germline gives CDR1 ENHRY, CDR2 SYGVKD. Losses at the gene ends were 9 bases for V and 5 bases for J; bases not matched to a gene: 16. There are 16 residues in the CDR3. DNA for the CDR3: TGTGCCATATCGTACGGAGATTTAGCGGGAGGCGACGAGCAGTACTTC. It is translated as CAISYGDLAGGDEQYF.

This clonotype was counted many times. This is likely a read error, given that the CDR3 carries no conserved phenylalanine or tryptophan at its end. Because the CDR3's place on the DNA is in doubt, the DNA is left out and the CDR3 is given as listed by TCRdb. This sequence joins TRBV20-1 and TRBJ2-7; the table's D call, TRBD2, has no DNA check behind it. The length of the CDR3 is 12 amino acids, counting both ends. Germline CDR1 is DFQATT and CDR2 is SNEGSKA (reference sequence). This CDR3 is CSAISGRAWGPL.

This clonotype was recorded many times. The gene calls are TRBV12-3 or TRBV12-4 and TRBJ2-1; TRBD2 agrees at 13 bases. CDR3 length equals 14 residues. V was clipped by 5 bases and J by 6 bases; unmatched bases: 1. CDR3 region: CASSGTSGVNEQFF. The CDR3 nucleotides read TGTGCCAGCAGTGGGACTAGCGGGGTCAATGAGCAGTTCTTC.

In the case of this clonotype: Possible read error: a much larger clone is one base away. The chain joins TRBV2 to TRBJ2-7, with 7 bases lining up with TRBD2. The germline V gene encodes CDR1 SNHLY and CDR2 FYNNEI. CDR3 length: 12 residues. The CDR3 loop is CASGEGRVGAHF. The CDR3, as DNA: TGTGCCAGCGGCGAGGGGAGGGTAGGCGCGCACTTC.

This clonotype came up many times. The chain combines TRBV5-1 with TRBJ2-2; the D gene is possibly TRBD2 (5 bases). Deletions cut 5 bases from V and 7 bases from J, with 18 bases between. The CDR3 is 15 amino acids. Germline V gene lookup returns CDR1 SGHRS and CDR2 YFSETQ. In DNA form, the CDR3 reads TGCGCCAGCAGACTAGGAGACAACAATGGCGGGGAGCTGTTTTTT. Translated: CASRLGDNNGGELFF.

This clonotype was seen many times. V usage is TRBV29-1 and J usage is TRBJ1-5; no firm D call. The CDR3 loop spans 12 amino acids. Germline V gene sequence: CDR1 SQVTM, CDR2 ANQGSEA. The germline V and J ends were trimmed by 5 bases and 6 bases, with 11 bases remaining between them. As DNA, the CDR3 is TGCAGCGTTCCCGGGATTGGTCAGCCCCAGCATTTT. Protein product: CSVPGIGQPQHF.

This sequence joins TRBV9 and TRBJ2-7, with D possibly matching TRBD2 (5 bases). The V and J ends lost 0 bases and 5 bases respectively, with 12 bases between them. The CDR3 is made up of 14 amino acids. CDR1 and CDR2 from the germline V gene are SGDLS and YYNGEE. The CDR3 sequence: CASSVGGCSHEQYF. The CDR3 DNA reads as TGTGCCAGCAGCGTAGGAGGGTGTTCTCACGAGCAGTACTTC. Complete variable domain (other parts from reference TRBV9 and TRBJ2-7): DSGVTQTPKHLITATGQRVTLRCSPRSGDLSVYWYQQSLDQGLQFLIQYYNGEERAKGNILERFSAQQFPDLHSELNLSSLELGDSALYFCASSVGGCSHEQYFGPGTRLTVT.

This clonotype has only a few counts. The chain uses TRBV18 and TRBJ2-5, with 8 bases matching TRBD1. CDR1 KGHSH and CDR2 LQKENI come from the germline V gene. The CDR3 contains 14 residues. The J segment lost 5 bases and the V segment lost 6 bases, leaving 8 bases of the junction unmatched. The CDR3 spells CASSDRQGRETQYF. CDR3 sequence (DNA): TGTGCCAGCTCGGACAGACAGGGGCGGGAGACCCAGTACTTC.

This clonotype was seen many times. CDR3 nucleotide sequence: TGTGCCAGCAGCCAAGATCGGGGGTTCCGGGCCAACGTCCTGACTTTC. Translation gives CASSQDRGFRANVLTF. The rearrangement links TRBV3-1 to TRBJ2-6; possible D gene TRBD2, 6 bases. Germline V lookup: CDR1 LGHDT, CDR2 YNNKEL (reference sequence). This CDR3 spans 16 amino acids. V was clipped by 0 bases and J by 5 bases, with 11 bases between them.

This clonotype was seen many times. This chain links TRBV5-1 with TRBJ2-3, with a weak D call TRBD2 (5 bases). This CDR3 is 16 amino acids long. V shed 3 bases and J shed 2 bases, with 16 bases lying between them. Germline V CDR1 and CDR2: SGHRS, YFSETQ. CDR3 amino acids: CASSSGGSSNTDTQYF. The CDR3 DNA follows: TGCGCCAGCAGCTCCGGTGGGAGTAGTAACACAGATACGCAGTATTTT.

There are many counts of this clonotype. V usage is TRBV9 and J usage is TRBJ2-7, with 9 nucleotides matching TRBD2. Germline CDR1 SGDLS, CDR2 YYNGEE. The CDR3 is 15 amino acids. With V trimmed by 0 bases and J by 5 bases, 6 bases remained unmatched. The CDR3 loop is CASSVGIAGVDEQYF. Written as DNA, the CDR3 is TGTGCCAGCAGCGTAGGTATAGCGGGGGTCGACGAGCAGTACTTC.

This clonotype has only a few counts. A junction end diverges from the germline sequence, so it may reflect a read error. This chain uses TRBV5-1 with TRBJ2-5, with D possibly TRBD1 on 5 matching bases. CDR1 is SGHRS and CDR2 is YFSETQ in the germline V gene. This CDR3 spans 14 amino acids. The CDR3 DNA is TGCGCCAGCAGCTTGTCGGCAGGGATGGAGACCCGGTACTTC. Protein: CASSLSAGMETRYF. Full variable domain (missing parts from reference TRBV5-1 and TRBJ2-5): KAGVTQTPRYLIKTRGQQVTLSCSPISGHRSVSWYQQTPGQGLQFLFEYFSETQRNKGNFPGRFSGRQFSNSRSEMNVSTLELGDSALYLCASSLSAGMETRYFGPGTRLLVL.

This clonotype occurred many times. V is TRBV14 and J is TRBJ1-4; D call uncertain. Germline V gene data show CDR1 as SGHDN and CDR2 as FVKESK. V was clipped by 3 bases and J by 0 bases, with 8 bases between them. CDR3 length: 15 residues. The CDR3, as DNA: TGTGCCAGCAGCCAGGCGATTGCAACTAATGAAAAACTGTTTTTT. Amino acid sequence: CASSQAIATNEKLFF. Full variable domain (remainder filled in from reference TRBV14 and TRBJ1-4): EAGVTQFPSHSVIEKGQTVTLRCDPISGHDNLYWYRRVMGKEIKFLLHFVKESKQDESGMPNNRFLAERTGGTYSTLKVQPAELEDSGVYFCASSQAIATNEKLFFGSGTQLSVL.

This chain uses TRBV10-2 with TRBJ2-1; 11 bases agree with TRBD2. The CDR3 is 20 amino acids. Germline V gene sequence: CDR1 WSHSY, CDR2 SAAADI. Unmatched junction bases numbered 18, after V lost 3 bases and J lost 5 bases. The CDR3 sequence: CASSDHPGGLTSGRNNEQFF. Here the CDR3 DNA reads TGCGCCAGCAGTGATCACCCGGGAGGGTTAACTAGCGGGAGAAACAATGAGCAGTTCTTC.

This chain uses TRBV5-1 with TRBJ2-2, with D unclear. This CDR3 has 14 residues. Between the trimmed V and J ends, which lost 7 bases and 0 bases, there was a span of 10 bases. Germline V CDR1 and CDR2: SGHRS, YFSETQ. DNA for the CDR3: TGCGCCAGCCGGACGGATTCGAACACCGGGGAGCTGTTTTTT. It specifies CASRTDSNTGELFF.

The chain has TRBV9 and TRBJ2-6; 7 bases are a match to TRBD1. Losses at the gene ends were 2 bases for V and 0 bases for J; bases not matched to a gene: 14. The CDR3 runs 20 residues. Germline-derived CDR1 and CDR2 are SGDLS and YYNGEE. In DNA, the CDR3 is TGTGCCAGCAGCGTGAGCCCACTCGGACAGGCGGCCTCTGGGGCCAACGTCCTGACTTTC. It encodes CASSVSPLGQAASGANVLTF.

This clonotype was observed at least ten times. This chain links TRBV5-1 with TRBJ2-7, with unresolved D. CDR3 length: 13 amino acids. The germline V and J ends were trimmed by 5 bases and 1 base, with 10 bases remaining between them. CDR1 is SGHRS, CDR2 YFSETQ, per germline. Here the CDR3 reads CASRPTASYEQYF. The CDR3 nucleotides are TGCGCCAGCAGACCCACAGCATCCTACGAGCAGTACTTC. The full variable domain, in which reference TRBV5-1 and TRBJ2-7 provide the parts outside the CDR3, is KAGVTQTPRYLIKTRGQQVTLSCSPISGHRSVSWYQQTPGQGLQFLFEYFSETQRNKGNFPGRFSGRQFSNSRSEMNVSTLELGDSALYLCASRPTASYEQYFGPGTRLTVT.

Here the CDR3 reads CASSQSGGFYEQYF. In DNA, the CDR3 is TGTGCCAGCAGCCAATCGGGGGGTTTCTACGAGCAGTACTTC. The V gene is TRBV16, the J gene TRBJ2-7, with a tentative D call TRBD2 (6 bases). The length of the CDR3 is 14 residues. Germline V gene data show CDR1 as KGHSY and CDR2 as FQNENV. V was shortened by 0 bases and J by 3 bases, with 9 bases between the two germline ends.

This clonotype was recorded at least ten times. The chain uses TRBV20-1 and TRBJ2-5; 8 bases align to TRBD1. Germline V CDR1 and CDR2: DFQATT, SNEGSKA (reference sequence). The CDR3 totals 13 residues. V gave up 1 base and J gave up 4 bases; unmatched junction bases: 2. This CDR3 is CSARGTGRETQYF. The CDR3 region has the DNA TGCAGTGCTAGAGGGACAGGGCGAGAGACCCAGTACTTC.

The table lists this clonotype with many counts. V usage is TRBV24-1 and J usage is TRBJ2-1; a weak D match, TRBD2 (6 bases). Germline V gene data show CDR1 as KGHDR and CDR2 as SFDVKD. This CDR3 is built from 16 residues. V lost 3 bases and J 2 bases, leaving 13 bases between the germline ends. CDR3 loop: CATSDDSGNPYNEQFF. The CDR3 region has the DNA TGTGCCACCAGTGATGATAGCGGAAACCCCTACAATGAGCAGTTCTTC.

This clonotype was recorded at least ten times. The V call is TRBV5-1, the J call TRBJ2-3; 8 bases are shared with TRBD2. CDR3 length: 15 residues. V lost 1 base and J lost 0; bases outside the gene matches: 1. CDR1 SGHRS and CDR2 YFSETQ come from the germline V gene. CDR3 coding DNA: TGCGCCAGCAGCTTGCCTAGCGGGAGCACAGATACGCAGTATTTT. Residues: CASSLPSGSTDTQYF.

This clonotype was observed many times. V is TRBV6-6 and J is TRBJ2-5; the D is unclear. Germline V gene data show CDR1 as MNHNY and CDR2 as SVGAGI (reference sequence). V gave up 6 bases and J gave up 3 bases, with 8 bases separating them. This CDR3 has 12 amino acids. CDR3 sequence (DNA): TGTGCCAGCAGCAACCTTGAAGAGACCCAGTACTTC. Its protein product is CASSNLEETQYF.

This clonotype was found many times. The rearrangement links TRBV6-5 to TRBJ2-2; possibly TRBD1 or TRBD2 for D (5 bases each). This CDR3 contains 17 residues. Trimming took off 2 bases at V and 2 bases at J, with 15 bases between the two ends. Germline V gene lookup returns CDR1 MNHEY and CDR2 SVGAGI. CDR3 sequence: CASSYAGTNLNTGELFF. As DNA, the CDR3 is TGTGCCAGCAGTTACGCCGGGACCAACCTTAACACCGGGGAGCTGTTTTTT.

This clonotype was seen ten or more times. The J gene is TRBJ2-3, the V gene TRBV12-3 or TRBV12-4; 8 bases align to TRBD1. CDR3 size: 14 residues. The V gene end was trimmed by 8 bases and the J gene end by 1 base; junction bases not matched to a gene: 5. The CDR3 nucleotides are TGTGCCAGCTCGCCGGGACAGGGCACAGATACGCAGTATTTT. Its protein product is CASSPGQGTDTQYF.

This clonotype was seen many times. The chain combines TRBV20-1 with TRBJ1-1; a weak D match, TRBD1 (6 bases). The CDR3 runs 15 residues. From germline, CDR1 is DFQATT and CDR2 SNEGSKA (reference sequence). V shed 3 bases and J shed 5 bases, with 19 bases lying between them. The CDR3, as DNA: TGCAGTGCTAGGGACCCGACAGGCCCGGGGACTGAAGCTTTCTTT. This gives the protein CSARDPTGPGTEAFF.